This TCR beta chain came from a study of blood T cell repertoires in COVID-19 (TCRdb year 2020). With respect to the entire study: Collaborator samples came from the United States, Italy and Spain and covered acute and convalescent phases of COVID-19. The prospective study material was composed of cDNA or gDNA derived from T cells, B-cell-depleted T cells, or PBMCs. Subjects who had been exposed to COVID-19, were actively infected with it, or had recovered from it provided the deeply sampled blood TCRbeta repertoires that made up the dataset. The repertoires were released in a freely available public database intended as a resource for research on the immune response to SARS-CoV-2. The samples were drawn from two sources: the first 160 participants of the ongoing ImmuneRACE study, and 1,000 to 1,500 subjects contributed by 6 global collaborators. Sample metadata almost always included a de-identified subject ID, COVID-19 status, age in years and sex. Where HLA class I and class II types were available, the types were taken from metadata supplied by the sample provider, not from assay-based typing. Beyond this particular receptor, the publication reports: How much clinical and demographic metadata was included differed by source and by participant, and the metadata was provided uncurated.

Notes on this clone: Its antigen is not yet known. Base qualities are not recorded, but no much larger clone differs from it by a single base.

CDR1 and CDR2, per the germline V gene (reference sequence), are LGHDT and YNNKEL. The CDR3, from cysteine to phenylalanine, totals 17 residues. Of all the DNA, just the CDR3 is kept, 51 bases in frame from base 1. Compared with germline, V lacks 2 bases and J lacks 1 base; bases without a gene match: 6. Each collaborating institution followed its own protocols to collect whole blood in K2EDTA tubes. Collaborator samples were shipped for TCRbeta analysis as frozen whole blood, isolated PBMCs, or DNA extracted from either sample type. TCRbeta CDR3 regions were amplified from genomic DNA using the immunoSEQ Assay, a bias-controlled multiplex PCR. The original methods were these. The number of nucleated cells in each sample was estimated from the amplification of reference gene primers within the assay. To quantify the absolute abundance of each unique TCRbeta CDR3 rearrangement, sequence reads were collapsed and filtered. For each sample, productive Simpson clonality was calculated as the square root of Simpson's diversity index over productive rearrangements. The table comes from immuneACCESS by way of TCRdb, which keeps in-frame sequences with V and J called. Part of the clones is missing from these tables; in studies checked, under half for an unresolved V gene and the rest for unknown reasons. The V and J calls and clone size come from that table; D and trimming were worked out from the DNA. This sample lists approximately 96,000 clones; 90% to 95% were detected once. The ten largest clones capture around 1.6% of the sample.

This receptor chain uses TRBV3-1 (or the pseudogene TRBV3-2) and TRBJ2-3, with 10 central nucleotides matching TRBD1. The origin of this receptor is a man between 60 and 75 years old with acute or convalescent COVID-19. The sample comprised peripheral blood. The CDR3: CASSQTRQGAGTDTQYF. The DNA is as follows: TGTGCCAGCAGCCAAACGCGACAGGGGGCCGGCACAGATACGCAGTATTTT.